This T cell receptor (beta chain) was obtained from a study of blood T cells in healthy people across ages. The donors, all healthy, were Caucasians living in Russia, aged roughly 6 to 100. Isolation recovered at least 6.5 million PBMCs from every sample. Then a second PCR, running roughly 7 to 11 cycles, was carried out with a sample-barcoded 5' primer and a J-beta primer mix. Each cDNA molecule was tagged by a template-switch adaptor that had 12 random nucleotides. Using its own MiXCR run on the 5' RACE reads, TCRdb lists one record per CDR3 protein. The table lists about 580,000 distinct CDR3 sequences, roughly 43% of them singletons. A word on this clonotype: No antigen is known for it.

The CDR3 is made up of 15 amino acids. The V gene's germline CDR1 is ENHRY and CDR2 SYGVKD. V shed 6 bases, J shed 8 bases, and the junction held 8 bases outside the gene matches. General study results and limits: Greater diversity and more naive CD4+ cells were seen in long-lived donors than in aged donors.

The sequenced sample was blood. The chain uses TRBV10-3 and TRBJ2-1; TRBD2 aligns across 12 bases. The sequence came from a man older than 75 in good health. The CDR3 sequence: CAISATSGSVDEQFF. The CDR3 DNA reads TGTGCCATCAGCGCGACTAGCGGGAGCGTCGATGAGCAGTTCTTC.